The present entry profiles one TCR beta chain with its context. This entry comes from a study of blood T cell repertoires in COVID-19. Study information: In each case, the material was cDNA or gDNA derived from T cells, B-cell-depleted T cells, or PBMCs.

The germline CDR1 and CDR2 sequences are SGHNT and YENEEA. This CDR3 has 17 amino acids. V lost 0 bases to trimming and J lost 5 bases; unmatched junction nucleotides: 8. Measured with immunoSEQ multiplex PCR; TCRdb has only the in-frame clones, and not every one. The sample gives around 200,000 clones, approximately 85% of which show up once; about 9.1% is in the top ten. The TCR sequence derives from an elderly woman with acute or convalescent COVID-19. This chain uses TRBV11-3 with TRBJ2-3, with 10 bases identical to TRBD2. Sequenced material: peripheral blood. The CDR3 DNA follows: TGTGCCAGCAGCTTAGATCGTAGGGCTAGCGGGGGAGATACGCAGTATTTT. It is translated as CASSLDRRASGGDTQYF.